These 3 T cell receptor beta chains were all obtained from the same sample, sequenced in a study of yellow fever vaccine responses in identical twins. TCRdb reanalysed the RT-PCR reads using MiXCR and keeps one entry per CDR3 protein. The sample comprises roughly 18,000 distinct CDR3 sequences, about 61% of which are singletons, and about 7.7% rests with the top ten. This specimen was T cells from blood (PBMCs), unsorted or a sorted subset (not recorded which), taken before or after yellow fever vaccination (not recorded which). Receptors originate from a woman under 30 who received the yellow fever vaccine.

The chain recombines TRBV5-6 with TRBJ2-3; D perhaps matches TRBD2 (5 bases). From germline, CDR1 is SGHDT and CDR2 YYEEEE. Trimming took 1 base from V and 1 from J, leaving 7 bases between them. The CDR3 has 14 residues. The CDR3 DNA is TGTGCCAGCAGCTTGTGGGGAGGCACAGATACGCAGTATTTT. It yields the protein CASSLWGGTDTQYF. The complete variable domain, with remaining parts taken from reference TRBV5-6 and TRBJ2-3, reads DAGVTQSPTHLIKTRGQQVTLRCSPKSGHDTVSWYQQALGQGPQFIFQYYEEEERQRGNFPDRFSGHQFPNYSSELNVNALLLGDSALYLCASSLWGGTDTQYFGPGTRLTVL.

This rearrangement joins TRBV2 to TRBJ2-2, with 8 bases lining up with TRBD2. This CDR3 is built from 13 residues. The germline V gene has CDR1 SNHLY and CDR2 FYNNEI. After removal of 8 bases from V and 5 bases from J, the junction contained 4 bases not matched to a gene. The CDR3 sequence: CASGERETGELFF. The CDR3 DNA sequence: TGTGCCAGCGGGGAGCGGGAGACCGGGGAGCTGTTTTTT.

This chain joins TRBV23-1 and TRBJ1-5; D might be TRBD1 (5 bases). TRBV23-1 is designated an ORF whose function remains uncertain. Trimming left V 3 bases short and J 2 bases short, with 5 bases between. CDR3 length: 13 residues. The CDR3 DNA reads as TGCGCCAGCAGTCAGGGGGGCAATCAGCCCCAGCATTTT. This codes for CASSQGGNQPQHF.